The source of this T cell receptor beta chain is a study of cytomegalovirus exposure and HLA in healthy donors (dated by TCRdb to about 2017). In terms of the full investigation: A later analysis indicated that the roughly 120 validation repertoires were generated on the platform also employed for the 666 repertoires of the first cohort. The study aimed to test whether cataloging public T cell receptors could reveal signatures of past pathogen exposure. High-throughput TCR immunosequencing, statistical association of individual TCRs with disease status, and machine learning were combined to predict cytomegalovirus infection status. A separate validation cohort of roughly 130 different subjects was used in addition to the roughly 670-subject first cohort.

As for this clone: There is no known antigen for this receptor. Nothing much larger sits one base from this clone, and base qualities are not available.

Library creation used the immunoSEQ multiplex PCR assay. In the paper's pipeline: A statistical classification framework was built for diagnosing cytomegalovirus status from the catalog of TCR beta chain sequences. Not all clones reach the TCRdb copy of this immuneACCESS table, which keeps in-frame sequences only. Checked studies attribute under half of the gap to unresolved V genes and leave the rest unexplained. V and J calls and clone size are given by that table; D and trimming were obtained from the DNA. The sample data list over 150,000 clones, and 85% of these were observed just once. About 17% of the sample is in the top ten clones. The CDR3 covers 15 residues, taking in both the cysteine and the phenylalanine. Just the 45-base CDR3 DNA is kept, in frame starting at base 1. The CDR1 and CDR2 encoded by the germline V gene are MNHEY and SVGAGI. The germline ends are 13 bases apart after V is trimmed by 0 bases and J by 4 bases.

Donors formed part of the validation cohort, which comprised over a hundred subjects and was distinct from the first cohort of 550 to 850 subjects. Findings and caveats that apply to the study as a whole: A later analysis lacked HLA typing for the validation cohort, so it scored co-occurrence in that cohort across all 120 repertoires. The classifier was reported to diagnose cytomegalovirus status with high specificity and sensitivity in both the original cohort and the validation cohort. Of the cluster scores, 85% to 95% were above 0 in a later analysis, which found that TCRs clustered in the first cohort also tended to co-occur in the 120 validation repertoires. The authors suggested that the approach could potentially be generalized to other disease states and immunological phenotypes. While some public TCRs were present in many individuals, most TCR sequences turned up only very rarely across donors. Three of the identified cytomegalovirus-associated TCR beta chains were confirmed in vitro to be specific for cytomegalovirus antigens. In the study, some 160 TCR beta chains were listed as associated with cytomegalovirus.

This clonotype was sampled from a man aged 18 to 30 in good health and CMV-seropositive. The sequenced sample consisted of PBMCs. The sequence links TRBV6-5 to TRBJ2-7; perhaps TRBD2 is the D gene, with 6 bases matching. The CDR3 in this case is CASSYSEEGMYEQYF. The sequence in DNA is TGTGCCAGCAGTTACTCCGAGGAGGGGATGTACGAGCAGTACTTC.